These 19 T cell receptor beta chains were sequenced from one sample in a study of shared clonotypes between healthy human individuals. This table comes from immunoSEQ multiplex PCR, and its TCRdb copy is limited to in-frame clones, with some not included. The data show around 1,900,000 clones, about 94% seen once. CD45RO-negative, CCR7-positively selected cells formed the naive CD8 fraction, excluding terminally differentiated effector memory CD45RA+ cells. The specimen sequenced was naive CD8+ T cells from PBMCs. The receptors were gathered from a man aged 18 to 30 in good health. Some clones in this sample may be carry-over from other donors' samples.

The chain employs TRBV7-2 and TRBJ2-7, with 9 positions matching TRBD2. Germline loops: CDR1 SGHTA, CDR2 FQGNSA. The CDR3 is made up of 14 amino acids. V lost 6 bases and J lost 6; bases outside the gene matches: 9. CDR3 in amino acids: CASSSSGDPLEQYF. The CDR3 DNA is TGTGCCAGCAGTTCTAGCGGGGACCCCCTCGAGCAGTACTTC.

DNA of the CDR3: TGCGCCAGCAGCCTGCCCCGGGACCACAGGGGTTACGAGCAGTACTTC. Its translation: CASSLPRDHRGYEQYF. The V and J genes are TRBV5-1 and TRBJ2-7; TRBD1 matches 7 bases. CDR1 and CDR2 (germline): SGHRS, YFSETQ. There are 16 residues in the CDR3. V shed 4 bases and J 4 bases; nucleotides not matched to a gene: 14.

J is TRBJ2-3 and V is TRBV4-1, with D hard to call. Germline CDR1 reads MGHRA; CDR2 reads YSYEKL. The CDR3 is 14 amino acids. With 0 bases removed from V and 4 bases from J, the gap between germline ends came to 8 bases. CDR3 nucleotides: TGCGCCAGCAGCCAAGATCCCGCCTCAGATACGCAGTATTTT. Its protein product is CASSQDPASDTQYF.

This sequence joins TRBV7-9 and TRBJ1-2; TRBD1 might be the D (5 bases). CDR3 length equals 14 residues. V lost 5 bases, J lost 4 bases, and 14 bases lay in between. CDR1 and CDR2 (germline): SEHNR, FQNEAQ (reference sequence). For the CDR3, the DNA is TGTGCCAGCAGCCGCTCCGGGACGGTCTATGGCTACACCTTC. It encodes CASSRSGTVYGYTF. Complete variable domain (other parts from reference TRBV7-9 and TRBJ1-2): DTGVSQNPRHKITKRGQNVTFRCDPISEHNRLYWYRQTLGQGPEFLTYFQNEAQLEKSRLLSDRFSAERPKGSFSTLEIQRTEQGDSAMYLCASSRSGTVYGYTFGSGTRLTVV.

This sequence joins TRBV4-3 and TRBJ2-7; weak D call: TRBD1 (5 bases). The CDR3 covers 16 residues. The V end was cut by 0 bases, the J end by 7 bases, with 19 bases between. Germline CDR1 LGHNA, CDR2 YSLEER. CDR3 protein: CASSQDPAGPAPEQYF. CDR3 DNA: TGCGCCAGCAGCCAAGATCCGGCAGGGCCAGCACCAGAGCAGTACTTC.

The CDR3 reads CASSEKGPYEQYF. CDR3 bases: TGCGCCAGCAGTGAGAAGGGTCCCTACGAGCAGTACTTC. J is TRBJ2-7 and V is TRBV10-1; the D is unclear. Per germline, CDR1 WNHNN and CDR2 SYGVQD (reference sequence). Trimming took 2 bases from V and 2 from J, leaving 7 bases between them. This CDR3 region has 13 residues.

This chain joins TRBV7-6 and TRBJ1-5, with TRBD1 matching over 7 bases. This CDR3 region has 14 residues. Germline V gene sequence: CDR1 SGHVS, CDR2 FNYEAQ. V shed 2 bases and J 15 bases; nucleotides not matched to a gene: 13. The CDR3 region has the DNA TGTGCCAGCAGCTTAAACAGGGGAGAATCAGGGTTGCATTTT. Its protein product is CASSLNRGESGLHF.

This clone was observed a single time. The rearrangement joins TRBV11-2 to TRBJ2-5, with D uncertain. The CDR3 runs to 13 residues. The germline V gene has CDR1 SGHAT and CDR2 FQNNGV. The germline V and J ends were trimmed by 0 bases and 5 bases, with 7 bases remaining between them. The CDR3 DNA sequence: TGTGCCAGCAGCTTAGACAGTGAGGAGACCCAGTACTTC. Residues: CASSLDSEETQYF.

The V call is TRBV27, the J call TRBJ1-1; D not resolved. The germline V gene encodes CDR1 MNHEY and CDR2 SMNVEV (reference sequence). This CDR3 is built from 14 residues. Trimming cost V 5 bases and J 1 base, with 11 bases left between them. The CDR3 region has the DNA TGTGCCAGCAGTCCCGACGGGAGGAACACTGAAGCTTTCTTT. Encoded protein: CASSPDGRNTEAFF.

CDR3: CAWSLGEGAHGYTF. The DNA of the CDR3 is TGTGCCTGGAGCCTCGGGGAGGGGGCGCATGGCTACACCTTC. This chain uses TRBV30 with TRBJ1-2; 7 nucleotides match TRBD1. The J segment lost 6 bases and the V segment lost 3 bases, leaving 10 bases of the junction unmatched. In germline, CDR1 is GTSNPN, CDR2 SVGIG (reference sequence). CDR3 size: 14 residues. The variable domain in full, completed from reference TRBV30 and TRBJ1-2, reads SQTIHQWPATLVQPVGSPLSLECTVEGTSNPNLYWYRQAAGRGLQLLFYSVGIGQISSEVPQNLSASRPQDRQFILSSKKLLLSDSGFYLCAWSLGEGAHGYTFGSGTRLTVV.

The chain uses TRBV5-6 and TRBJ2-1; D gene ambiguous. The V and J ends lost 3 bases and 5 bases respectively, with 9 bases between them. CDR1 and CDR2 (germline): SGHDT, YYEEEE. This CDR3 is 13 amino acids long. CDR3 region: CASSWAYDNEQFF. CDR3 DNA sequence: TGTGCCAGCAGCTGGGCGTACGACAATGAGCAGTTCTTC.

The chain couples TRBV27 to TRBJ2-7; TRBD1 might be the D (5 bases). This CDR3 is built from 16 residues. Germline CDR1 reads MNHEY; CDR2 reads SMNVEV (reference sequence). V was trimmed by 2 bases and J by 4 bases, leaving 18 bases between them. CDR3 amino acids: CASSLHQGLRKYEQYF. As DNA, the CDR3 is TGTGCCAGCAGTTTACACCAGGGTCTGCGAAAATACGAGCAGTACTTC.

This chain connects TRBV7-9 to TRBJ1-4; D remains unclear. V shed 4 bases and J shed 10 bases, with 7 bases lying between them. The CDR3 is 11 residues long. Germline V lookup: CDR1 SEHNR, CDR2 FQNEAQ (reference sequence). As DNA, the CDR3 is TGTGCCAGCAGCTCGGACGTAAAACTGTTTTTT. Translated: CASSSDVKLFF.

CDR3 sequence reads: CASSSTPGTGFETQYF. The CDR3 bases are TGTGCCAGCAGCTCAACCCCAGGGACAGGTTTCGAGACCCAGTACTTC. The gene calls are TRBV7-9 and TRBJ2-5, with 8 bases that match TRBD1. CDR1 is SEHNR, CDR2 FQNEAQ, per germline (reference sequence). This CDR3 has 16 amino acids. Trimming removed 4 bases from V and 5 bases from J; junction bases left unmatched: 12.

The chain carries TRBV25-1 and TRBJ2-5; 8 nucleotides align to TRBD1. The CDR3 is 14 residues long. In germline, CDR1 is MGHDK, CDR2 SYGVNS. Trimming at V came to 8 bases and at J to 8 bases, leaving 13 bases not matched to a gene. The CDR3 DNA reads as TGTGCCAGCGGACTACAGGGGGAAGGTAATACCCAGTACTTC. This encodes CASGLQGEGNTQYF.

This chain's CDR3 is CASSWGHLYEQYF. In nucleotides, the CDR3 is TGTGCCAGCAGTTGGGGACACCTCTACGAGCAGTACTTC. This chain connects TRBV27 to TRBJ2-7; TRBD1 is a possible D gene (6 bases). The V and J ends lost 4 bases and 3 bases respectively, with 10 bases between them. Per germline, CDR1 MNHEY and CDR2 SMNVEV (reference sequence). The CDR3 runs to 13 residues.

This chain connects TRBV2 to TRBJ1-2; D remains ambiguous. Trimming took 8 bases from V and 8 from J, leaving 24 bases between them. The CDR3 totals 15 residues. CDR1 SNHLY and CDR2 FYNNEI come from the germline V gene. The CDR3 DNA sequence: TGTGCCAGCCGTAATTTGTCATCTTTCAACATGGGCTACACCTTC. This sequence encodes CASRNLSSFNMGYTF. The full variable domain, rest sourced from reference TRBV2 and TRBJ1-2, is EPEVTQTPSHQVTQMGQEVILRCVPISNHLYFYWYRQILGQKVEFLVSFYNNEISEKSEIFDDQFSVERPDGSNFTLKIRSTKLEDSAMYFCASRNLSSFNMGYTFGSGTRLTVV.

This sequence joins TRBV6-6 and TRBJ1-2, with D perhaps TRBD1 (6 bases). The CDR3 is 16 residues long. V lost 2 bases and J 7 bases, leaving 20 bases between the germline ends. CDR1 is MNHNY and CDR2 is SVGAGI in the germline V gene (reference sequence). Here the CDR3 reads CASSYGKGGTPPGYTF. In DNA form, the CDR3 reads TGTGCCAGCAGTTACGGAAAAGGGGGGACCCCCCCTGGCTACACCTTC.

The CDR3 here is CASSLAPTDPNTEAFF. The CDR3 DNA is TGTGCCAGCAGCCTTGCCCCGACAGATCCGAACACTGAAGCTTTCTTT. This chain uses TRBV7-9 with TRBJ1-1; D is perhaps TRBD1 (5 bases). V was trimmed by 5 bases and J by 1 base, leaving 17 bases between them. This CDR3 has 16 residues. Germline values: CDR1 SEHNR, CDR2 FQNEAQ (reference sequence).